Sequencing of this T cell receptor beta chain was carried out in a study of shared clonotypes between healthy human individuals. Per sorted-subset replicate PCR, input was 200 to 250 ng DNA, representing about 30,000 T cell genomes. The method was immunoSEQ multiplex PCR; TCRdb's version includes in-frame clones alone and lacks a portion of them. The data contain a few million clones, more than 80% of them singletons. The CDR3 spans 17 residues. The V end was cut by 1 base, the J end by 0 bases, with 14 bases between. The material sequenced was naive CD4+ T cells sorted from blood. The subset denotes: CD45RA+ positively selected. This clonotype was sampled from a man aged 18 to 35 in good health. The chain employs TRBV5-3 and TRBJ2-4; no clear D. TRBV5-3 is identified as an open reading frame with a role that is uncertain. CDR3 sequence reads: CARSLSKRALAKNIQYF. The CDR3 DNA sequence: TGTGCCAGAAGCTTGTCAAAGCGCGCACTAGCCAAAAACATTCAGTACTTC.